These 10 T cell receptor beta chains share one sample of origin, sequenced in a study of blood T cell repertoires in COVID-19. The method was immunoSEQ multiplex PCR; TCRdb's version includes in-frame clones alone and lacks a portion of them. The profile covers about 370,000 clones, with approximately 90% appearing a single time and approximately 1% taken by the ten largest. The sequenced sample was PBMCs or T cells enriched from blood (not recorded which). The receptors derive from a man younger than 30 who had recovered from COVID-19.

This clone was seen just once. This chain's CDR3 is CASSPSSGGGYEQYF. Here the CDR3 DNA reads TGTGCCAGCAGCCCCTCTAGCGGGGGGGGTTACGAGCAGTACTTC. This chain uses TRBV3-1 (or the pseudogene TRBV3-2) with TRBJ2-7, with TRBD2 matching 12 bases. Germline V gene data show CDR1 as LGHDT and CDR2 as YNNKEL (reference sequence). The junction had 5 bases not matched to a gene; V was cut back by 4 bases and J by 4 bases. This CDR3 spans 15 amino acids.

This chain connects TRBV4-2 to TRBJ1-1; D call uncertain. Germline loops: CDR1 LGHNA, CDR2 YNFKEQ. Trimming stripped 4 bases from V and 7 bases from J, with 13 bases between. This CDR3 has 13 residues. The CDR3 nucleotides read TGTGCCAGCAGCCCGGGATCGGGCGGTGAAGCTTTCTTT. The encoded protein is CASSPGSGGEAFF.

The chain employs TRBV28 and TRBJ1-2; no firm D call. Trimming left V 7 bases short and J 5 bases short, with 8 bases between. This CDR3 comprises 11 residues. Germline lookup yields CDR1 MDHEN and CDR2 SYDVKM. The CDR3 DNA follows: TGTGCCAGCATGAGCGGTTATGGCTACACCTTC. This sequence encodes CASMSGYGYTF.

This clone was seen a handful of times. The chain has TRBV21-1 and TRBJ2-7; TRBD1 is the table's D call, not checked against the DNA. TRBV21-1 is tagged as a pseudogene. CDR3 length: 14 amino acids. The CDR3 region has the DNA TGTGCCAGCAGGGAACAGGGGGCCGTCTACGAGCAGTACTTC. Protein: CASREQGAVYEQYF.

The J gene is TRBJ2-3, the V gene TRBV5-5, with 7 bases aligning to TRBD2. The CDR3 has 15 amino acids. Trimming removed 3 bases from V and 3 bases from J; junction bases left unmatched: 7. In germline, CDR1 is SGHKS, CDR2 YYEKEE (reference sequence). The CDR3 sequence is CASSSDTGLTDTQYF. CDR3 in DNA: TGTGCCAGCAGCTCAGATACGGGACTAACAGATACGCAGTATTTT.

The rearrangement uses TRBV3-1 (or the pseudogene TRBV3-2) and TRBJ1-4; 8 bases align to TRBD1. Unmatched junction bases numbered 3, after V lost 5 bases and J lost 10 bases. The CDR3 consists of 12 residues. Per germline, CDR1 LGHDT and CDR2 YNNKEL (reference sequence). The CDR3 is CASSEQGGKLFF. DNA of the CDR3: TGTGCCAGCAGCGAACAGGGGGGAAAACTGTTTTTT.

V is TRBV5-8 and J is TRBJ2-2; no clear D gene. Trimming removed 0 bases at V and 5 bases at J, with 8 bases between. Germline CDR1 SGHTS, CDR2 YDEGEE. There are 14 residues in the CDR3. The CDR3 reads CASSLVHITGELFF. CDR3 bases: TGTGCCAGCAGCTTGGTCCACATTACCGGGGAGCTGTTTTTT.

V and J are TRBV4-2 and TRBJ2-1; 7 bases map to TRBD1. The CDR3 has 16 amino acids. The V gene end was trimmed by 4 bases and the J gene end by 3 bases; junction bases not matched to a gene: 9. Germline lookup yields CDR1 LGHNA and CDR2 YNFKEQ. The DNA for the CDR3 is TGTGCCAGCAGCCCGAACCCGGGACAGAGCTACAATGAGCAGTTCTTC. Protein sequence: CASSPNPGQSYNEQFF.

The rearrangement uses TRBV28 and TRBJ1-1, with D perhaps matching TRBD1 (5 bases). CDR1 is MDHEN and CDR2 is SYDVKM in the germline V gene. Between the trimmed V and J ends, which lost 6 bases and 1 base, there was a span of 9 bases. The CDR3 is 13 residues long. The CDR3 reads CASRHDRNTEAFF. CDR3 nucleotides: TGTGCCAGCAGACACGACAGGAACACTGAAGCTTTCTTT.

V usage is TRBV7-9 and J usage is TRBJ2-1, with D hard to call. CDR1 SEHNR and CDR2 FQNEAQ come from the germline V gene (reference sequence). With 4 bases removed from V and 0 bases from J, the gap between germline ends came to 10 bases. This CDR3 region has 15 residues. CDR3 nucleotide sequence: TGTGCCAGCAGCTCCCCGGTGAGCTCCTACAATGAGCAGTTCTTC. This translates into CASSSPVSSYNEQFF.